Listed here are 23 T cell receptor beta chains from one sample, sequenced in a study of shared clonotypes between healthy human individuals (dated by TCRdb to 2019 to 2021). Receptor amplification or capture employed the immunoSEQ multiplex PCR assay. Entries here come from immuneACCESS through TCRdb and include only in-frame sequences with V and J called. Some clones fail to appear in such tables; in the studies checked, an unresolved V gene covers under half of the shortfall, and the cause of the remainder is unknown. The sample profile shows about 980,000 clones; about three quarters of them were found once. Jointly, the top ten make up 1.5% of the sample. The sequenced material came from memory CD4+ T cells sorted from blood. Per the publication, the cell subset or site label means: CD45RA-negative fraction. The receptors stem from a man younger than 35 in good health.

The chain carries TRBV14 and TRBJ2-5; D is perhaps TRBD1 (6 bases). The CDR3 is made up of 14 amino acids. Germline values: CDR1 SGHDN, CDR2 FVKESK. V lost 4 bases to trimming and J lost 3 bases, with 12 bases between them. CDR3 sequence reads: CASSLNQGKETQYF. The CDR3 DNA reads TGTGCCAGCAGCCTTAATCAGGGGAAAGAGACCCAGTACTTC.

This sequence joins TRBV10-3 and TRBJ1-5; D gene ambiguous. V was trimmed by 4 bases and J by 0 bases, leaving 16 bases between them. Germline CDR1 ENHRY, CDR2 SYGVKD. This CDR3 spans 17 amino acids. The CDR3, as DNA: TGTGCCATCAGTGCCGAAAGGGCAGGACTTAGCAATCAGCCCCAGCATTTT. Translation gives CAISAERAGLSNQPQHF.

A note on this clone: Other DNA sequences in the sample encode the same CDR3. This chain connects TRBV7-8 to TRBJ2-5, with unresolved D. The ends were cut back, 5 bases at V and 4 bases at J, with 5 bases in the middle. Germline V lookup: CDR1 SGHVS, CDR2 FQNEAQ. The length of the CDR3 is 11 residues. The CDR3 loop is CASSPLETQYF. The CDR3 coding sequence is TGTGCCAGCAGCCCCCTAGAGACCCAGTACTTC.

The gene calls are TRBV5-1 and TRBJ2-3; no definite D call. V was cut by 0 bases and J by 6 bases, with 14 bases left in between. Germline CDR1 SGHRS, CDR2 YFSETQ. The CDR3 sequence is 15 residues long. The CDR3 region has the DNA TGCGCCAGCAGCTTGGACGGGTCACTCCGGGATACGCAGTATTTT. It yields the protein CASSLDGSLRDTQYF. Using reference TRBV5-1 and TRBJ2-3 for the parts outside the CDR3, the full variable domain is KAGVTQTPRYLIKTRGQQVTLSCSPISGHRSVSWYQQTPGQGLQFLFEYFSETQRNKGNFPGRFSGRQFSNSRSEMNVSTLELGDSALYLCASSLDGSLRDTQYFGPGTRLTVL.

The CDR3 DNA sequence: TGTGCCAGCAGTCCCAGACAGGGTCGCCACGAGCAGTACTTC. Its translation: CASSPRQGRHEQYF. The chain employs TRBV28 and TRBJ2-7, with 7 bases identical to TRBD1. This CDR3 has 14 residues. Losses at the gene ends were 5 bases for V and 5 bases for J; bases not matched to a gene: 9. CDR1 and CDR2 from the germline V gene are MDHEN and SYDVKM.

Details on this clone: At one end, the junction sequence differs from germline, possibly due to a read error. This CDR3 is CTWSVRAGELFF. The CDR3 region has the DNA TGTACCTGGAGTGTCAGGGCCGGGGAGCTGTTTTTT. The rearrangement uses TRBV30 and TRBJ2-2; TRBD1 is a possible D gene (5 bases). Germline CDR1 is GTSNPN and CDR2 is SVGIG (reference sequence). This CDR3 has 12 amino acids.

The chain carries TRBV7-9 and TRBJ2-1, with TRBD2 identical over 7 bases. Germline V gene lookup returns CDR1 SEHNR and CDR2 FQNEAQ (reference sequence). J lost 9 bases, V lost 1 base, and 6 bases had no gene match. The CDR3 is made up of 14 amino acids. The CDR3 nucleotides are TGTGCCAGCAGCTTAGAGTTACTAGCGACTGAGCAGTTCTTC. This codes for CASSLELLATEQFF. The entire variable domain, with the rest obtained from reference TRBV7-9 and TRBJ2-1, is as follows: DTGVSQNPRHKITKRGQNVTFRCDPISEHNRLYWYRQTLGQGPEFLTYFQNEAQLEKSRLLSDRFSAERPKGSFSTLEIQRTEQGDSAMYLCASSLELLATEQFFGPGTRLTVL.

The genes are TRBV30 and TRBJ1-2; D not resolved. The V gene lost 3 bases and the J gene lost 4 bases, with 12 bases spanning the gap. Germline CDR1 is GTSNPN and CDR2 is SVGIG (reference sequence). The CDR3 is made up of 13 amino acids. CDR3 DNA sequence: TGTGCCTGGAGAGAGACATCCTCCTATGGCTACACCTTC. This gives the protein CAWRETSSYGYTF. Using reference TRBV30 and TRBJ1-2 for the parts outside the CDR3, the full variable domain is SQTIHQWPATLVQPVGSPLSLECTVEGTSNPNLYWYRQAAGRGLQLLFYSVGIGQISSEVPQNLSASRPQDRQFILSSKKLLLSDSGFYLCAWRETSSYGYTFGSGTRLTVV.

This sequence joins TRBV5-6 and TRBJ2-7; no definite D call. Trimming shortened V by 3 bases and J by 6 bases, and 10 bases separated the two germline ends. This CDR3 has 12 amino acids. Germline V gene sequence: CDR1 SGHDT, CDR2 YYEEEE. The CDR3 sequence: CASSSPGREQYF. The CDR3 nucleotides read TGTGCCAGCAGCTCCCCCGGACGCGAGCAGTACTTC.

The chain carries TRBV21-1 and TRBJ2-1; the D call in the table, TRBD1, was not verified against the DNA. TRBV21-1 is a pseudogene. The CDR3 runs to 18 residues. The CDR3, as DNA: TGTGCCAGCAGCACACATATCGTGGGACAGGTATCCTACAATGAGCAGTTCTTC. Translating it yields CASSTHIVGQVSYNEQFF.

V is TRBV19 and J is TRBJ2-7; TRBD2 agrees at 13 bases. V trimming: 5 bases; J trimming: 5 bases; junction bases outside the gene matches: 9. The CDR3 covers 16 residues. Germline V CDR1 and CDR2: LNHDA, SQIVND (reference sequence). The CDR3 loop reads CASSPLGLAGVHEQYF. The DNA for the CDR3 is TGTGCCAGTAGTCCCCTTGGACTAGCGGGAGTCCACGAGCAGTACTTC.

The J gene is TRBJ2-7, the V gene TRBV4-2; the D gene is possibly TRBD2 (6 bases). V was trimmed by 5 bases and J by 6 bases, leaving 17 bases between them. Per germline, CDR1 LGHNA and CDR2 YNFKEQ. The CDR3 is 14 amino acids. The CDR3 spells CASSVRDGYGEQYF. Here the CDR3 DNA reads TGTGCCAGCAGCGTGCGGGACGGGTACGGCGAGCAGTACTTC.

With regard to this clone: Distinct nucleotide sequences in the sample also encode this CDR3. This chain uses TRBV19 with TRBJ2-2; unclear D gene. Germline V CDR1 and CDR2: LNHDA, SQIVND (reference sequence). The CDR3 covers 11 residues. V dropped 5 bases and J dropped 5 bases, with 3 bases sitting between them. CDR3 DNA: TGTGCCAGTAGTCGGACCGGGGAGCTGTTTTTT. Translated: CASSRTGELFF. Filled out from reference TRBV19 and TRBJ2-2, the complete variable domain reads DGGITQSPKYLFRKEGQNVTLSCEQNLNHDAMYWYRQDPGQGLRLIYYSQIVNDFQKGDIAEGYSVSREKKESFPLTVTSAQKNPTAFYLCASSRTGELFFGEGSRLTVL.

The chain links TRBV7-8 to TRBJ2-5, with D perhaps assigned TRBD1 or TRBD2 (5 bases each). The CDR3 loop spans 14 amino acids. The germline V and J ends were trimmed by 5 bases and 5 bases, with 15 bases remaining between them. Per germline, CDR1 SGHVS and CDR2 FQNEAQ. The CDR3 nucleotides are TGTGCCAGCAGCCCCGGTGGGTGGGGGGAGACCCAGTACTTC. As protein: CASSPGGWGETQYF. The full variable domain, in which reference TRBV7-8 and TRBJ2-5 provide the parts outside the CDR3, is GAGVSQSPRYKVAKRGQDVALRCDPISGHVSLFWYQQALGQGPEFLTYFQNEAQLDKSGLPSDRFFAERPEGSVSTLKIQRTQQEDSAVYLCASSPGGWGETQYFGPGTRLLVL.

This clone was seen only once. V is TRBV18 and J is TRBJ2-7; TRBD1 is a possible D gene (7 bases). The V end was cut by 0 bases, the J end by 1 base, with 13 bases between. CDR3 length equals 16 residues. Germline V gene lookup returns CDR1 KGHSH and CDR2 LQKENI. The CDR3: CASSPPQGGRSYEQYF. The CDR3 DNA reads as TGTGCCAGCTCACCACCTCAGGGGGGTCGTTCCTACGAGCAGTACTTC.

This chain connects TRBV19 to TRBJ1-1; possibly TRBD1 for D (5 bases). Germline values: CDR1 LNHDA, CDR2 SQIVND (reference sequence). Trimming stripped 3 bases from V and 0 bases from J, with 8 bases between. The CDR3 spans 14 residues. The CDR3 region has the DNA TGTGCCAGTAGTATGGCAGGGATGAACACTGAAGCTTTCTTT. Encoded protein: CASSMAGMNTEAFF. Looking up the rest from reference TRBV19 and TRBJ1-1 gives the full variable domain: DGGITQSPKYLFRKEGQNVTLSCEQNLNHDAMYWYRQDPGQGLRLIYYSQIVNDFQKGDIAEGYSVSREKKESFPLTVTSAQKNPTAFYLCASSMAGMNTEAFFGQGTRLTVV.

This clone came up many times. The CDR3 here is CANGQNYGYTF. For the CDR3, the DNA is TGTGCCAACGGACAAAACTATGGCTACACCTTC. The gene calls are TRBV7-2 and TRBJ1-2, with a weak D call TRBD1 (5 bases). Germline V gene lookup returns CDR1 SGHTA and CDR2 FQGNSA. The CDR3 is made up of 11 amino acids. V dropped 10 bases and J dropped 2 bases, with 8 bases sitting between them.

The chain uses TRBV5-5 and TRBJ2-5, with a weak D call TRBD1 (5 bases). The CDR3 is 13 residues long. Germline CDR1 is SGHKS and CDR2 is YYEKEE (reference sequence). The germline V and J ends were trimmed by 4 bases and 5 bases, with 12 bases remaining between them. The CDR3: CASSLPGKETQYF. CDR3 coding DNA: TGTGCCAGCAGCCTTCCAGGGAAGGAGACCCAGTACTTC.

To note about this clone: The sample carries other DNA sequences with the same CDR3. The V call is TRBV7-2, the J call TRBJ2-7; 9 bases are shared with TRBD2. Unmatched junction bases numbered 4, after V lost 1 base and J lost 0 bases. From germline, CDR1 is SGHTA and CDR2 FQGNSA. The CDR3 has 16 amino acids. The CDR3 reads CASSLVSGGSSYEQYF. CDR3 bases: TGTGCCAGCAGCTTAGTTAGCGGGGGCAGCTCCTACGAGCAGTACTTC.

With regard to this clone: A much larger clone sits a single nucleotide away, making a read error possible. V gene TRBV5-1 combines with J gene TRBJ2-3; D is uncertain. Per germline, CDR1 SGHRS and CDR2 YFSETQ. This CDR3 comprises 15 residues. Trimming cost V 4 bases and J 2 bases, with 14 bases left between them. For the CDR3, the DNA is TGCGCCAGCAGCGGCGGTGGACGGAACACAGATACGCAGTATTTT. Translating it yields CASSGGGRNTDTQYF.

With respect to this clone: Other DNA sequences within the sample encode an identical CDR3. The CDR3 is CASSLGRTSGEIQETQYF. The CDR3 DNA reads TGCGCCAGCAGCTTGGGGAGGACTAGCGGGGAGATCCAAGAGACCCAGTACTTC. The chain is built from TRBV5-1 and TRBJ2-5; 12 nucleotides agree with TRBD2. Germline assignment: CDR1 SGHRS and CDR2 YFSETQ. The CDR3 extends over 18 amino acids. After removal of 0 bases from V and 1 base from J, the junction contained 7 bases not matched to a gene. Full variable domain (rest looked up from reference TRBV5-1 and TRBJ2-5): KAGVTQTPRYLIKTRGQQVTLSCSPISGHRSVSWYQQTPGQGLQFLFEYFSETQRNKGNFPGRFSGRQFSNSRSEMNVSTLELGDSALYLCASSLGRTSGEIQETQYFGPGTRLLVL.

The rearrangement joins TRBV2 to TRBJ2-3; D uncertain. The length of the CDR3 is 12 residues. CDR1 and CDR2 from the germline V gene are SNHLY and FYNNEI. Trimming removed 8 bases from V and 6 bases from J, with 12 bases in between. The DNA of the CDR3 is TGTGCCAGCTGGCCCCCTGTCGATACGCAGTATTTT. Protein product: CASWPPVDTQYF.

The table lists this clone with a count of one. The rearrangement uses TRBV10-3 and TRBJ2-2; D not certain. The length of the CDR3 is 14 residues. Between the trimmed V and J ends, which lost 4 bases and 2 bases, there was a span of 8 bases. The germline V gene has CDR1 ENHRY and CDR2 SYGVKD. CDR3 amino acids: CAISAAFNTGELFF. The CDR3, as DNA: TGTGCCATCAGTGCGGCATTTAACACCGGGGAGCTGTTTTTT.